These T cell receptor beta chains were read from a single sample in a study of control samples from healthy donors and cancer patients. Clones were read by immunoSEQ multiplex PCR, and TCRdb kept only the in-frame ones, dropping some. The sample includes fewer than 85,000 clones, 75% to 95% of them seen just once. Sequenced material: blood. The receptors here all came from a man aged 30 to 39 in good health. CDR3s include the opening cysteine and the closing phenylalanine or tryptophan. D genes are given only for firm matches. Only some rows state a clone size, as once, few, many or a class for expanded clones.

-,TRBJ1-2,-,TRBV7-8,CASSLESVAPGRYTF,TGTGCCAGCAGCTTAGAGTCCGTGGCCCCCGGGCGCTACACCTTC
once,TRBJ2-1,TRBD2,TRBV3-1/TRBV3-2,CASSLRGGNEQFF,TGTGCCAGCAGCCTACGGGGGGGCAATGAGCAGTTCTTC
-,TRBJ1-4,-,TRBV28,CASSLRGGATNEKLFF,TGTGCCAGCAGTTTACGCGGGGGCGCAACTAATGAAAAACTGTTTTTT
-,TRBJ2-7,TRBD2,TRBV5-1,CASSLAMSLAGPYEQYF,TGCGCCAGCAGCTTGGCCATGTCGCTAGCGGGGCCCTACGAGCAGTACTTC
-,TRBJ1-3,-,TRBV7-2,CASSPAGAASGNTIYF,TGTGCCAGCAGCCCCGCGGGAGCAGCCTCTGGAAACACCATATATTTT
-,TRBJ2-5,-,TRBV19,CASGAYQETQYF,TGTGCCAGTGGCGCGTATCAAGAGACCCAGTACTTC
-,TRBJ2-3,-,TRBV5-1,CASSLSGLRSTDTQYF,TGCGCCAGCAGCTTATCCGGGCTACGGAGCACAGATACGCAGTATTTT
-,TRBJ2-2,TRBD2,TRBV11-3,CASSLDGREGREELFF,TGTGCCAGCAGCTTAGATGGGAGGGAGGGCCGAGAGGAGCTGTTTTTT
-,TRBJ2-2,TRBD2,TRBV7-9,CASSLRGGSGELFF,TGTGCCAGCAGCTTACGCGGGGGGTCCGGGGAGCTGTTTTTT
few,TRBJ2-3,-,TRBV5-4,CASSLLASSTDTQYF,TGTGCCAGCAGCTTGTTAGCGTCTAGCACAGATACGCAGTATTTT
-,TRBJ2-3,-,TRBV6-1,CASSERDATDTQYF,TGTGCCAGCAGTGAAAGGGATGCGACAGATACGCAGTATTTT